The rows below give T cell receptor beta chains drawn from one sample of a study of blood T cell repertoires in COVID-19. Profiled with immunoSEQ multiplex PCR; TCRdb holds only in-frame clones, not every one. Of about 140,000 clones in the sample, about 89% were seen once. The sample taken for sequencing was peripheral blood. All receptors come from a man aged 60 to 69 with active or convalescent COVID-19. Both conserved end residues are part of each CDR3. The D gene is left open where the match is weak. Where a row states a size, it is once, few, many or the class of an expanded clone; other rows omit it.

V gene	J gene	D gene	clone size	CDR3 protein	CDR3 DNA
TRBV18	TRBJ1-2	TRBD1	-	CASSPPGGAYGYTF	TGTGCCAGCTCACCCCCAGGGGGCGCGTATGGCTACACCTTC
TRBV4-1	TRBJ2-1	-	-	CASSLLGHSYNEQFF	TGCGCCAGCAGCCTTCTGGGCCACTCTTACAATGAGCAGTTCTTC
TRBV19	TRBJ2-1	TRBD2	-	CASSPPGTSGVLYNNEQFF	TGTGCCAGTAGTCCCCCCGGGACTAGCGGGGTCCTGTACAACAATGAGCAGTTCTTC
TRBV3-1/TRBV3-2	TRBJ2-7	TRBD2	-	CASRSSGRSYEQYF	TGTGCCAGCAGATCTAGCGGGAGATCCTACGAGCAGTACTTC
TRBV7-9	TRBJ1-1	-	-	CASSSTGGDTEAFF	TGTGCCAGCAGCTCCACCGGGGGTGACACTGAAGCTTTCTTT
TRBV28	TRBJ2-7	-	-	CASTGTPVDEQYF	TGTGCCAGTACCGGGACACCAGTGGACGAGCAGTACTTC
TRBV5-4	TRBJ1-4	TRBD1	-	CASSLTGDNEKLFF	TGTGCCAGCAGCTTGACAGGGGATAATGAAAAACTGTTTTTT
TRBV27	TRBJ2-1	-	once	CASSLTWSSYNEQFF	TGTGCCAGCAGTTTAACCTGGAGCTCCTACAATGAGCAGTTCTTC
TRBV11-2	TRBJ2-7	-	-	CASSLQGYEQYF	TGTGCCAGCAGCTTACAGGGCTACGAGCAGTACTTC
TRBV29-1	TRBJ1-1	TRBD1	-	CSVDAGTGNTEAFF	TGCAGCGTTGATGCCGGGACAGGGAACACTGAAGCTTTCTTT
TRBV7-8	TRBJ1-5	TRBD1	-	CASSLTQGNHQPQHF	TGTGCCAGCAGCTTAACACAGGGGAATCATCAGCCCCAGCATTTT
TRBV6-6	TRBJ2-3	TRBD2	-	CASSPPGGLADTDTQYF	TGTGCCAGCAGTCCCCCAGGGGGACTAGCAGACACAGATACGCAGTATTTT
TRBV28	TRBJ1-3	TRBD1	-	CASRRQGGGNTIYF	TGTGCCAGCAGGAGACAGGGGGGGGGAAACACCATATATTTT
TRBV5-1	TRBJ1-4	-	-	CASSLVPGSNEKLFF	TGCGCCAGCAGCTTGGTCCCAGGTTCTAATGAAAAACTGTTTTTT
TRBV7-9	TRBJ2-1	-	once	CASSRLMDEQFF	TGTGCCAGCAGCCGCCTAATGGATGAGCAGTTCTTC
TRBV30	TRBJ1-2	-	-	CAGGRGIGVSQSGYTF	TGTGCCGGAGGTAGGGGGATAGGGGTGTCACAGTCTGGCTACACCTTC
TRBV7-3	TRBJ2-1	TRBD2	few	CASSLWGTSNEQFF	TGTGCCAGCAGCTTGTGGGGGACTAGTAATGAGCAGTTCTTC
TRBV5-1	TRBJ2-3	-	-	CASSPNTDTQYF	TGCGCCAGCAGCCCAAACACAGATACGCAGTATTTT
TRBV19	TRBJ2-6	-	-	CASTLLQGRGANVLTF	TGTGCCAGTACCCTCTTACAGGGAAGAGGGGCCAACGTCCTGACTTTC
TRBV5-5	TRBJ1-5	TRBD1	-	CASSHLDRGLEQPQHF	TGTGCCAGCAGCCACCTCGACAGGGGGCTAGAGCAGCCCCAGCATTTT
TRBV7-9	TRBJ1-5	TRBD1	-	CASSFAGTGIQPQHF	TGTGCCAGCAGCTTCGCCGGGACAGGGATTCAGCCCCAGCATTTT
TRBV6-2/TRBV6-3	TRBJ1-1	-	-	CASSYVAGAGKEEAFF	TGTGCCAGCAGTTACGTCGCGGGTGCGGGAAAAGAAGAAGCTTTCTTT
TRBV28	TRBJ1-6	TRBD1	few	CASSVLEDRGFGPLHF	TGTGCCAGCAGTGTATTGGAGGACAGGGGGTTTGGACCCCTCCACTTT
TRBV5-1	TRBJ2-2	TRBD1	-	CASSSPDRGTGELFF	TGCGCCAGCAGCTCGCCCGACAGGGGCACCGGGGAGCTGTTTTTT
TRBV27	TRBJ2-2	-	-	CASSPNGARELFF	TGTGCCAGCAGTCCAAATGGGGCCCGGGAGCTGTTTTTT
TRBV4-3	TRBJ1-5	-	-	CASSQDGQDNQPQHF	TGCGCCAGCAGCCAAGATGGACAAGACAATCAGCCCCAGCATTTT
TRBV7-3	TRBJ2-1	TRBD2	-	CASSGPSGEGQGSEQFF	TGTGCCAGCAGTGGGCCGTCGGGGGAGGGCCAAGGGAGTGAGCAGTTCTTC
TRBV24-1	TRBJ1-6	-	-	CATSPRDNSPLHF	TGTGCCACCAGTCCCCGGGATAATTCACCCCTCCACTTT
TRBV23-1	TRBJ1-5	TRBD1	-	CASSQKGTGGINQPQHF	TGCGCCAGCAGTCAAAAAGGGACAGGGGGCATCAATCAGCCCCAGCATTTT
TRBV7-2	TRBJ1-6	-	-	CASSLGQIMNSPLHF	TGTGCCAGCAGCTTAGGACAGATAATGAACTCACCCCTCCACTTT